The present T cell receptor beta chain was sequenced within a study of T cell responses to AZD1222 COVID-19 vaccine. In this sample, this clone turned up a few times. Clones were sequenced by immunoSEQ multiplex PCR, and TCRdb holds only the in-frame ones, with some missing. The sample includes more than 250,000 clones, 85% to 95% seen only once; the top ten take 0.5% to 0.65%. The receptor comes from an adult in good health. The source was peripheral blood, collected on day 0 of AZD1222 vaccination.

This CDR3 is CASSLDRTRSDYEQYF. In DNA form, the CDR3 reads TGTGCCAGCAGCTTAGATAGGACACGGTCAGATTACGAGCAGTACTTC. The V call is TRBV7-2, the J call TRBJ2-7; D may be TRBD1 (5 bases). The germline V and J ends were trimmed by 1 base and 4 bases, with 17 bases remaining between them. The V gene's germline CDR1 is SGHTA and CDR2 FQGNSA. This CDR3 has 16 residues.